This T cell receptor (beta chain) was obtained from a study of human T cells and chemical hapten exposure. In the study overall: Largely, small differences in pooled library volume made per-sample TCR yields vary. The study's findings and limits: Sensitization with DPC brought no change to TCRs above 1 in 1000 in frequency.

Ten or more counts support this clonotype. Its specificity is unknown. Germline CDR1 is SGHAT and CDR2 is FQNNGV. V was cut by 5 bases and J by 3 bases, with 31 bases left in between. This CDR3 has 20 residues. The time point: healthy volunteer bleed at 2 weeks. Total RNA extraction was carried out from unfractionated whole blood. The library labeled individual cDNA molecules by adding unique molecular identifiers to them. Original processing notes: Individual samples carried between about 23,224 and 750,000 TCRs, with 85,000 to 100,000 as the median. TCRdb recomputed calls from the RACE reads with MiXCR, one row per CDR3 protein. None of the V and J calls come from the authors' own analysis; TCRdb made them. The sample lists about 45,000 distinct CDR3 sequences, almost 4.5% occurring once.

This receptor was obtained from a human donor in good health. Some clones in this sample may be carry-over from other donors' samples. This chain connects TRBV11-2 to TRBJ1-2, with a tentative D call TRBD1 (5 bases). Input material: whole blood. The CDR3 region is CASSPNSLRWDRGEDYGYTF. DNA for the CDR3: TGTGCCAGCAGCCCTAACAGCCTGCGATGGGACCGGGGAGAGGACTATGGCTACACCTTC.